This TCR beta chain was documented in a study of T cell clusters in autoimmune cytopenias. TRB was amplified by touch-down multiplex PCR, primer pools A and B combined. TCRdb reprocessed the multiplex PCR reads and stores each CDR3 protein as one record, lacking DNA. The sample table includes some 5,000 distinct CDR3 sequences. The CDR3 runs to 14 residues. TRB amplification used around 260 ng of peripheral blood genomic DNA. This clonotype ranks as medium-sized in terms of frequency. These data were likewise used in another study, on T cell repertoires in aging, cancer and after chemotherapy.

The J gene is TRBJ2-2, the V gene TRBV12-3 or TRBV12-4; TCRdb reports TRBD1, a call that lacks DNA to check it against. The receptor was isolated from a human donor in good health. What was sequenced was peripheral blood. This CDR3 reads CASSSTDMAGELFF.